The 14 T cell receptor beta chains below were found in one sample sequenced in a study of T cells in Graves' hyperthyroidism and ophthalmopathy. Template material for amplifying TCR beta CDR3 regions consisted of RNA transcripts. Initially, a first-round RT-PCR of the TCR CDR3 employed the HTBI primer set. MiXCR was run by TCRdb on the multiplex PCR reads, yielding one entry per CDR3 protein. The sample includes 660,000 or so distinct CDR3 sequences, about 20% seen only once; the top ten take roughly 30%. Material: blood. Receptors were obtained from a man under 40 with Graves' ophthalmopathy.

The chain is built from TRBV28 and TRBJ2-3, with D perhaps TRBD2 (6 bases). Per germline, CDR1 MDHEN and CDR2 SYDVKM. Trimming took off 7 bases at V and 5 bases at J, with 19 bases between the two ends. The CDR3 spans 15 residues. The CDR3 bases are TGTGCCAGCACCCCTCCGCGGGAAGGGATAGATACGCAGTATTTT. Amino acid sequence: CASTPPREGIDTQYF. The full variable domain, with the rest looked up from reference TRBV28 and TRBJ2-3, is DVKVTQSSRYLVKRTGEKVFLECVQDMDHENMFWYRQDPGLGLRLIYFSYDVKMKEKGDIPEGYSVSREKKERFSLILESASTNQTSMYLCASTPPREGIDTQYFGPGTRLTVL.

There are a few counts of this clonotype. The chain links TRBV18 to TRBJ2-1; 10 bases match TRBD1. The CDR3 is 16 amino acids. Germline lookup yields CDR1 KGHSH and CDR2 LQKENI. V lost 3 bases and J lost 9; bases outside the gene matches: 11. CDR3 amino acids: CASSPPVMGQGIEQFF. CDR3 in DNA: TGTGCCAGCTCACCTCCGGTTATGGGACAGGGGATTGAGCAGTTCTTC.

This clonotype appeared a few times. The chain is built from TRBV28 and TRBJ2-2; 9 nucleotides match TRBD1. The J segment lost 6 bases and the V segment lost 8 bases, leaving 7 bases of the junction unmatched. The CDR3 totals 14 residues. The germline CDR1 and CDR2 sequences are MDHEN and SYDVKM. For the CDR3, the DNA is TGTGCCAGCGAAGAGACAGGGGGAGCCGGGGAGCTGTTTTTT. Translating it yields CASEETGGAGELFF.

In this sample, this clonotype turned up many times. The rearrangement uses TRBV6-1 and TRBJ2-7, with TRBD2 matching over 11 bases. Germline CDR1 and CDR2: MNHNS and SASEGT. This CDR3 has 16 residues. The J segment lost 3 bases and the V segment lost 4 bases, leaving 8 bases of the junction unmatched. The CDR3: CASSVRVGTSGYEQYF. DNA of the CDR3: TGTGCCAGCAGTGTTCGTGTTGGGACTAGCGGCTACGAGCAGTACTTC.

There are many counts of this clonotype. J is TRBJ2-3 and V is TRBV25-1; possibly TRBD1 for D (6 bases). V was clipped by 6 bases and J by 4 bases, with 14 bases between them. Germline V gene lookup returns CDR1 MGHDK and CDR2 SYGVNS. The CDR3 length is 14 residues. Here the CDR3 reads CASRAPQGPDTQYF. The CDR3 nucleotides read TGTGCCAGCAGAGCGCCCCAGGGGCCAGATACGCAGTATTTT.

This clonotype was seen more than once but under ten times. This chain connects TRBV6-1 to TRBJ2-3; TRBD1 might be the D (6 bases). The CDR3 length is 15 residues. Germline lookup yields CDR1 MNHNS and CDR2 SASEGT. Trimming cost V 6 bases and J 0 bases, with 13 bases left between them. CDR3 region: CASRGQTTSTDTQYF. The CDR3 nucleotides read TGTGCCAGCAGAGGACAGACCACCAGCACAGATACGCAGTATTTT.

This clonotype has a handful of counts. This sequence joins TRBV12-3 or TRBV12-4 and TRBJ1-5; TRBD1 is a possible D gene (5 bases). The CDR3 consists of 16 residues. V gave up 3 bases and J gave up 2 bases, with 14 bases separating them. The CDR3 nucleotides read TGTGCCAGCAGTTTGGGAGGTCTGGGGGGCAATCAGCCCCAGCATTTT. This sequence encodes CASSLGGLGGNQPQHF.

J is TRBJ2-2 and V is TRBV7-6, with 9 bases aligning to TRBD2. The CDR3 is made up of 16 amino acids. Trimming took 5 bases from V and 0 from J; bases not matched to a gene: 4. Germline assignment: CDR1 SGHVS and CDR2 FNYEAQ. CDR3: CASSLLAGSNTGELFF. The CDR3 bases are TGTGCCAGCAGCCTTCTAGCGGGATCGAACACCGGGGAGCTGTTTTTT. Full variable domain (remainder filled in from reference TRBV7-6 and TRBJ2-2): GAGVSQSPRYKVTKRGQDVALRCDPISGHVSLYWYRQALGQGPEFLTYFNYEAQQDKSGLPNDRFSAERPEGSISTLTIQRTEQRDSAMYRCASSLLAGSNTGELFFGEGSRLTVL.

At least ten counts were recorded for this clonotype. The chain recombines TRBV6-1 with TRBJ1-1; perhaps TRBD1 as D (5 bases). Between the trimmed V and J ends, which lost 2 bases and 0 bases, there was a span of 13 bases. The CDR3 runs to 16 residues. Germline V CDR1 and CDR2: MNHNS, SASEGT. The DNA for the CDR3 is TGTGCCAGCAGTGAACTCAAGGACATTATGAACACTGAAGCTTTCTTT. As protein: CASSELKDIMNTEAFF.

The chain links TRBV29-1 to TRBJ2-3; 8 nucleotides align to TRBD2. This CDR3 region has 16 residues. Trimming cost V 3 bases and J 2 bases; bases outside gene matches: 10. CDR1 is SQVTM, CDR2 ANQGSEA, per germline. The CDR3 region has the DNA TGCAGCGTTGAGAAAAGTAGCGGGACCCACACAGATACGCAGTATTTT. This translates into CSVEKSSGTHTDTQYF.

V and J are TRBV28 and TRBJ2-3, with 10 bases aligning to TRBD2. Germline values: CDR1 MDHEN, CDR2 SYDVKM. J was trimmed by 4 bases and V by 4 bases; bases with no gene match: 5. CDR3 length: 15 residues. The CDR3 sequence is CASSSPGLASDTQYF. CDR3 DNA sequence: TGTGCCAGCAGTTCACCGGGACTAGCGTCAGATACGCAGTATTTT.

This clonotype has only one observation. The genes are TRBV7-3 and TRBJ2-7, with TRBD1 matching 7 bases. J gave up 2 bases and V 1 base, and 5 bases lay outside the gene matches. Germline CDR1 reads SGHTA; CDR2 reads FQGTGA. CDR3 length equals 15 residues. The DNA for the CDR3 is TGTGCCAGCAGCTTAAGCGGCGACAGGGCCTACGAGCAGTACTTC. Encoded protein: CASSLSGDRAYEQYF.

V usage is TRBV29-1 and J usage is TRBJ2-3, with 9 bases that match TRBD1. Germline assignment: CDR1 SQVTM and CDR2 ANQGSEA. The CDR3 runs 15 residues. V lost 2 bases to trimming and J lost 8 bases; unmatched junction nucleotides: 11. Written as DNA, the CDR3 is TGCAGCGTTGAACGGACAGGGGCCATCCTTGGTACGCAGTATTTT. This encodes CSVERTGAILGTQYF.

The table lists this clonotype with a few counts. This chain links TRBV6-1 with TRBJ2-4; 8 bases agree with TRBD2. This CDR3 comprises 15 residues. Germline assignment: CDR1 MNHNS and CDR2 SASEGT. With V trimmed by 6 bases and J by 3 bases, 7 bases remained unmatched. CDR3 DNA: TGTGCCAGCAGCATCGGGAGGGAAGGCAAAAACATTCAGTACTTC. Encoded protein: CASSIGREGKNIQYF.